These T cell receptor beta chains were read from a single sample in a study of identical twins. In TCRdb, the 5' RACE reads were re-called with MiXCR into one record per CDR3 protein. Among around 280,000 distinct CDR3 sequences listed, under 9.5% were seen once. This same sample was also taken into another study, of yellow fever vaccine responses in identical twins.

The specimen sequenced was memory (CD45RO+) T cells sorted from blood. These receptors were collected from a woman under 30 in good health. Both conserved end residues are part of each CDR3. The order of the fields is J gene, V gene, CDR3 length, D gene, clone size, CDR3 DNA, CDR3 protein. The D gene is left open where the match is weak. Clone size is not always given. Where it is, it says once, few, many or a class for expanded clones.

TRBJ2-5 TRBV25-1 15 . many TGTGCCAGCAGTGACTCATGGGGCTTGCAAGAGACCCAGTACTTC CASSDSWGLQETQYF
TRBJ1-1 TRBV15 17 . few TGTGCCACCAGCAGAGATCCTGGGGTAGGAGGGAACACTGAAGCTTTCTTT CATSRDPGVGGNTEAFF
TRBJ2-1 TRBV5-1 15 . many TGCGCCAGCAGCTTGGAGCTCACTCGACACAATGAGCAGTTCTTC CASSLELTRHNEQFF
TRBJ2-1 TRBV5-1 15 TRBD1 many TGCGCCAGCACCCCGACAGGGGGGTCCTACAATGAGCAGTTCTTC CASTPTGGSYNEQFF
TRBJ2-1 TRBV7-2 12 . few TGTGCCAGCAGTCGAGGGGGGTATGAGCAGTTCTTC CASSRGGYEQFF
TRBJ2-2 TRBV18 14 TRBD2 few TGTGCCAGCGCCAGCGGGGTGAACACCGGGGAGCTGTTTTTT CASASGVNTGELFF
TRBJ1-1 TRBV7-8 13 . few TGTGCCAGCAGCTTCCGGGGGGCTGCTGAAGCTTTCTTT CASSFRGAAEAFF
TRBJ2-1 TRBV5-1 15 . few TGCGCCAGCACCCCTGTCCAGAGCTCCTACAATGAGCAGTTCTTC CASTPVQSSYNEQFF
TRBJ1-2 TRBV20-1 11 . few TGCAGTGCTAGGTTTCTTGATGGCTACACCTTC CSARFLDGYTF
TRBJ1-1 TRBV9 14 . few TGTGCCAGCAGCGGGAGGGGTACGAACACTGAAGCTTTCTTT CASSGRGTNTEAFF
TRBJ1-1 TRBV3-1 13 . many TGTGCCAGCAGGTTTTGGGGCACCACTGAAGCTTTCTTT CASRFWGTTEAFF
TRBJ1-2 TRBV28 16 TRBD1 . TGTGCCAGCAGTTTATCGGGACAGGGGTCCAGGGGCGGCTACACCTTC CASSLSGQGSRGGYTF
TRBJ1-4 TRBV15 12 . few TGTGCCACCAGCGAGAGAAACTGGAAACTGTTTTTT CATSERNWKLFF
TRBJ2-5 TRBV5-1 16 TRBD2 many TGCGCCAGCAGCTTAGGCCGGGGGGGATATCAAGAGACCCAGTACTTC CASSLGRGGYQETQYF
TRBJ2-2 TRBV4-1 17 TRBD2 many TGCGCCAGCAGCCAAGATAGCGGGGGGACGAACACCGGGGAGCTGTTTTTT CASSQDSGGTNTGELFF
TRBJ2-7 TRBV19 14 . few TGTGCCAGTCTTCCGGGGGGCCTAGGCTACGAGCAGTACTTC CASLPGGLGYEQYF
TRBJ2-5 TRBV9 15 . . TGTGCCAGCAGCGTGGGTCTACTAAGAATAGAGACCCAGTACTTC CASSVGLLRIETQYF
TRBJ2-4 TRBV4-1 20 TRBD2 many TGCGCCAGCAGCCAAGATCGCTGGACTAGCGGGGGGGGTACCAAAAACATTCAGTACTTC CASSQDRWTSGGGTKNIQYF
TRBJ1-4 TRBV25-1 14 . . TGTGCCAGCAGTTTCGACAGCGGTAATGAAAAACTGTTTTTT CASSFDSGNEKLFF
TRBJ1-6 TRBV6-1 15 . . TGTGCCAGCAGTGCCGAACAGGGCGCGGTTTCACCCCTCCACTTT CASSAEQGAVSPLHF
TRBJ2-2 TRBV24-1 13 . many TGTGCCACCAGTAGCGGGAACACCGGGGAGCTGTTTTTT CATSSGNTGELFF
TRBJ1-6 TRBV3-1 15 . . TGTGCCAGCAGCCCCCAGGGAAGGAAGAATTCACCCCTCCACTTT CASSPQGRKNSPLHF
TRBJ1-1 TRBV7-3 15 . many TGTGCCAGCAGCTTAGTGGGAGGGGGAAGGACTGAAGCTTTCTTT CASSLVGGGRTEAFF
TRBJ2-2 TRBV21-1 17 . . TGTGCCAGCAGCAAAGATTCCCCCGGGAGGATCGCCGGGGAGCTGTTTTTT CASSKDSPGRIAGELFF
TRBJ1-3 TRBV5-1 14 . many TGCGCCAGCAGCTTGGCCAAGTCCGGAGACACCATATATTTT CASSLAKSGDTIYF
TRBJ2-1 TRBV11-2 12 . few TGTGCCAGCAGCCACGAATCTAGTGAGCAGTTCTTC CASSHESSEQFF
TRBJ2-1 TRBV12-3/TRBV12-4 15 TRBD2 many TGTGCCAGCAGCCGCCTAGCGGGAGGCCTCGGTGAGCAGTTCTTC CASSRLAGGLGEQFF
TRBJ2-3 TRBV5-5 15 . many TGTGCCAGCAGCCCCTGGGGGACCCAGGGAGATACGCAGTATTTT CASSPWGTQGDTQYF
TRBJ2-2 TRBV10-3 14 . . TGTGCCATCATGGGTGTGCCCTACACCGGGGAGCTGTTTTTT CAIMGVPYTGELFF
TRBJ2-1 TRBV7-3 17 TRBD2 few TGTGCCAGCAGCTTAACATTCCCTAAAAGCGGGAGTGATGAGCAGTTCTTC CASSLTFPKSGSDEQFF
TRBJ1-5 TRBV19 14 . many TGTGCCAGTAGGCCCGGGACACACAATCAGCCCCAGCATTTT CASRPGTHNQPQHF
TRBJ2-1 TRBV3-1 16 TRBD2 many TGTGCCAGCAGCCCTGTTTTAGCGGGGGACGAGGGTGAGCAGTTCTTC CASSPVLAGDEGEQFF
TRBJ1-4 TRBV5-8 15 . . TGTGCCAGCAGCCCGACCGAACGGGGAGGTGAAAAACTGTTTTTT CASSPTERGGEKLFF
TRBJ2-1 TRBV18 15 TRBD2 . TGTGCCAGCTCACCTTCGGCGGGGGGTATCAATGAGCAGTTCTTC CASSPSAGGINEQFF
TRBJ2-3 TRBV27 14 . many TGTGCCAGCAGTCCCCTAATCCGCACAGATACGCAGTATTTT CASSPLIRTDTQYF
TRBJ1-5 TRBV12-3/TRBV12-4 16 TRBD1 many TGTGCCAGCAGCGTTGACAGGGTAGGGAGCAATCAGCCCCAGCATTTT CASSVDRVGSNQPQHF
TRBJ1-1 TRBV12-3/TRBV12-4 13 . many TGTGCCAGCAGTTTACGATTGGCCTCTGAAGCTTTCTTT CASSLRLASEAFF
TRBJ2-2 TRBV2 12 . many TGTGCCAGCAGTGAACATTCCGGGGAGCTGTTTTTT CASSEHSGELFF
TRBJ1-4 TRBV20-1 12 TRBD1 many TGCAGTGGGGGACAGGGTAATGAAAAACTGTTTTTT CSGGQGNEKLFF
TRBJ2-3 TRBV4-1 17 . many TGCGCCAGCAGCCCGTATCGGGACGGCCGAGACACAGATACGCAGTATTTT CASSPYRDGRDTDTQYF
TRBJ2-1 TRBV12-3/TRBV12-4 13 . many TGTGCCAGCAAGGACCGGACCCACAATGAGCAGTTCTTC CASKDRTHNEQFF
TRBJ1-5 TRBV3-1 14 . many TGTGCCAGCAGCCAGGGGGGGGACCGAGGGCCCCAGCATTTT CASSQGGDRGPQHF
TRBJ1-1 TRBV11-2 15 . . TGTGCCAGCAGCATGCTAATGACAGCGGACACTGAAGCTTTCTTT CASSMLMTADTEAFF